The rows below give T cell receptor beta chains drawn from one sample of a study of blood T cells in healthy people across ages. TCRdb fed the 5' RACE reads into MiXCR, producing one record per CDR3 protein. The data hold 780,000 or so distinct CDR3 sequences, with 40% to 65% observed a single time. The sequencing input was blood. These receptors were collected from an elderly man in good health. CDR3s include the opening cysteine and the closing phenylalanine or tryptophan. Fields, in order: CDR3 DNA, CDR3 protein, V gene, CDR3 length, clone size, J gene, D gene. A D gene is named only where the DNA matches it firmly. Not every row has a clone size; where given, it reads once, few, many or a size class.

TGTGCCAGCAGCTTCCCGGACCCTTCTAAGTCGCACAGATACGCGTATTTT,CASSFPDPSKSHRYAYF,TRBV7-9,17,few,TRBJ2-3,.
TGCAGTGCTCTAGCGATAGATACGCAGTATTTT,CSALAIDTQYF,TRBV20-1,11,few,TRBJ2-3,.
TGTGCCAGCAGCTTAGCGCGGGGTTTGGGTTACAATGAGCAGTTCTTC,CASSLARGLGYNEQFF,TRBV7-9,16,.,TRBJ2-1,.
TGTGCCAGCAGCCAAGATCCTAGCAATCAGCCCCAGCATTTT,CASSQDPSNQPQHF,TRBV7-2,14,.,TRBJ1-5,.
TGCAGCGGGGACCTGGGTGGGACCGCGACCCAGTACTTC,CSGDLGGTATQYF,TRBV29-1,13,few,TRBJ2-5,.
TGTGCCAGCAGTTTATCGGGACAGGGTGTCGGTAACTCACCCCTCCACTTT,CASSLSGQGVGNSPLHF,TRBV28,17,once,TRBJ1-6,TRBD1
TGTGCCAGCAGTTCGGACTGGGTTAGGGGTGGGGAGCAGTACTTC,CASSSDWVRGGEQYF,TRBV12-3/TRBV12-4,15,.,TRBJ2-5,.
TGCGCCAGCAGCCAACTAGGACAGGGCACCTACGAGCAGTACTTC,CASSQLGQGTYEQYF,TRBV5-1,15,.,TRBJ2-7,TRBD1
TGTGCCAGCAGCCAAGCCGGTCAGGGGTCCTATGGCTACACCTTC,CASSQAGQGSYGYTF,TRBV3-1,15,once,TRBJ1-2,.
TGTGCCAGCAGCATAGGTACGGGACTAGCGAACCATGAGCAGTTCTTC,CASSIGTGLANHEQFF,TRBV11-2,16,.,TRBJ2-1,TRBD2
TGCAGCGTTGACTCGACTAGCGGGGGGTTTTCCCAGTACTTC,CSVDSTSGGFSQYF,TRBV29-1,14,few,TRBJ2-7,TRBD2
TGTGCCACCAGTGAAACCCCCCGGGGAGAGACCCAGTACTTC,CATSETPRGETQYF,TRBV24-1,14,.,TRBJ2-5,.
TGTGCCAGCAGGGCCGGGACTTCAAACACCGGGGAGCTGTTTTTT,CASRAGTSNTGELFF,TRBV2,15,.,TRBJ2-2,.
TGTGCCAGCAGCTTGGGGGGACTAGCGGGAGGGGATGGGGAGACCCAGTACTTC,CASSLGGLAGGDGETQYF,TRBV5-5,18,.,TRBJ2-5,TRBD2
TGTGCCAGCTCCGCCGAAGGGCTAGCAGTTTACGAGCAGTACTTC,CASSAEGLAVYEQYF,TRBV7-9,15,.,TRBJ2-7,.
TGTGCCAGCAGCCATTGGCAGGGGGCTTCCGGGGCCAACGTCCTGACTTTC,CASSHWQGASGANVLTF,TRBV3-1,17,.,TRBJ2-6,TRBD1
TGCAGTGCTAGGGCTCCGGGACAGGTAACTGAAGCTTTCTTT,CSARAPGQVTEAFF,TRBV20-1,14,.,TRBJ1-1,TRBD1
TGCGCCAGCAGCTCTGGGACAGGGGGAGAGTCACCCCTCCACTTT,CASSSGTGGESPLHF,TRBV5-1,15,.,TRBJ1-6,TRBD1
TGCAGCGCAGGCGGCGGGACAGGGGATGAAAAACTGTTTTTT,CSAGGGTGDEKLFF,TRBV29-1,14,.,TRBJ1-4,TRBD1
TGTGCCAGCAGCTTGCAGCGGGAGTGGGTAAGGTATGAGCAGTTCTTC,CASSLQREWVRYEQFF,TRBV5-6,16,.,TRBJ2-1,TRBD2
TGCAGTGCTAGAGAAGGGACTAGCGGGCATTACAATGAGCAGTTCTTC,CSAREGTSGHYNEQFF,TRBV20-1,16,.,TRBJ2-1,TRBD2
TGTGCCAGCAGCCCCGACCGGACCGGGTACGCGTATTTT,CASSPDRTGYAYF,TRBV7-2,13,.,TRBJ2-3,.
TGCAGTGTTAGAGGGGGGACTAGCCTACTCGCCAATGAGCAGTTCTTC,CSVRGGTSLLANEQFF,TRBV20-1,16,.,TRBJ2-1,TRBD2
TGTGCCAGCAGCTTAGCGGGGACCCCCTACAATGAGCAGTTCTTC,CASSLAGTPYNEQFF,TRBV7-2,15,few,TRBJ2-1,.
TGCAGTGCTATAACCCGGACCTCCTACGAGCAGTACTTC,CSAITRTSYEQYF,TRBV20-1,13,.,TRBJ2-7,.
TGTGCCAGCAGCTTTTACTTGAATCAGCCCCAGCATTTT,CASSFYLNQPQHF,TRBV7-2,13,.,TRBJ1-5,.
TGTGCCAGCAGCCCTTTTAGTGGGAGAGGGGACGAGCAGTACTTC,CASSPFSGRGDEQYF,TRBV7-8,15,.,TRBJ2-7,.
TGTGCCAGCAGTACCACAGGGGCGCGGTACGAGCAGTACTTC,CASSTTGARYEQYF,TRBV6-5,14,few,TRBJ2-7,TRBD1
TGTGCCATCAGTGACGGGACAGGAGCAACTAATGAAAAACTGTTTTTT,CAISDGTGATNEKLFF,TRBV10-3,16,.,TRBJ1-4,TRBD1
TGTGCCAGCAGTTTCGGGCGGTTCTCCTACGAGCAGTACTTC,CASSFGRFSYEQYF,TRBV27,14,few,TRBJ2-7,.
TGTGCCAGCAGCTCGGGCCCCGGGGCCCAGTACTTC,CASSSGPGAQYF,TRBV7-9,12,.,TRBJ2-5,.
TGCGCCAGCAGCACGACAGGGTTCCACGAGCAGTACTTC,CASSTTGFHEQYF,TRBV5-1,13,.,TRBJ2-7,TRBD1
TGTGCCAGCAGCTTACAAGCGGGAGGGACCAGAGACGCGTATTTT,CASSLQAGGTRDAYF,TRBV11-2,15,few,TRBJ2-3,TRBD2
TGTGCCAGCAGCTTATATTACGGGGGCGGGGAGACCCAGTACTTC,CASSLYYGGGETQYF,TRBV7-2,15,few,TRBJ2-5,.
TGTGCCAGCAGTTCCAGGGGGCAGGGGGGTACTGAAGCTTTCTTT,CASSSRGQGGTEAFF,TRBV7-6,15,.,TRBJ1-1,TRBD1
TGTGCCAGCAGCTCCAGACAGTTTAGAGCTAACTATGGCTACACCTTC,CASSSRQFRANYGYTF,TRBV7-9,16,.,TRBJ1-2,.
TGTGCCAGCAGGGCTCGGACAGTCTCCTACGAGCAGTACTTC,CASRARTVSYEQYF,TRBV27,14,.,TRBJ2-7,.
TGTGCCAGCAGCGTTGCCCTTAGCGGTCCTCCCTACGAGCAGTACTTC,CASSVALSGPPYEQYF,TRBV4-2,16,.,TRBJ2-7,.
TGCAGTGCGATCGGGACAGGGGGAATTCGCAATCAGCCCCAGCATTTT,CSAIGTGGIRNQPQHF,TRBV20-1,16,.,TRBJ1-5,TRBD1
TGTGCCAGCAGCTTGGGGGGGTATCTCTATGGCTACACCTTC,CASSLGGYLYGYTF,TRBV5-4,14,.,TRBJ1-2,.
TGTGCCAGCAGACCTGGTCGGGGCGGCACAGATACGCAGTATTTT,CASRPGRGGTDTQYF,TRBV6-5,15,once,TRBJ2-3,.
TGCAGTGCGGAAAGCGGGAGGGCCTCCTACGAGCAGTACTTC,CSAESGRASYEQYF,TRBV20-1,14,.,TRBJ2-7,TRBD2
TGCAGTGCTAGAAAGACTAGCGGGAGGTCAGATACGCAGTATTTT,CSARKTSGRSDTQYF,TRBV20-1,15,.,TRBJ2-3,TRBD2
TGTGCCAGCAGTTTTGCCGGGGAGCTGTTTTTT,CASSFAGELFF,TRBV12-3/TRBV12-4,11,.,TRBJ2-2,.
TGCAGTGCTAGAGGCCTGTCCTACAATGAGCAGTTCTTC,CSARGLSYNEQFF,TRBV20-1,13,once,TRBJ2-1,.
TGTGCCAGTCGTCGGACAGGGGGCACCTACAATGAGCAGTTCTTC,CASRRTGGTYNEQFF,TRBV6-1,15,.,TRBJ2-1,TRBD1
TGCGCCAGCAGCTTGATCCAGGGGCCAACCTACGAGCAGTACTTC,CASSLIQGPTYEQYF,TRBV5-1,15,.,TRBJ2-7,.
TGTGCCAGCAGTTCGGGACGAAACTATGGCTACACCTTC,CASSSGRNYGYTF,TRBV12-3/TRBV12-4,13,few,TRBJ1-2,.
TGTGCCAGCAGCTTTAATCCCGACGTCCCTAGGAAGCAGTACTTC,CASSFNPDVPRKQYF,TRBV7-3,15,few,TRBJ2-7,.
TGCAGTGCTTCAGAGGGGACTTTCAATCAGCCCCAGCATTTT,CSASEGTFNQPQHF,TRBV20-1,14,once,TRBJ1-5,.
TGTGCCAGCAGTTTCGACCGCAGGGTGGCTGGGGCCAACGTCCTGACTTTC,CASSFDRRVAGANVLTF,TRBV28,17,.,TRBJ2-6,.
TGTGCCAGCAGTTCGAGGGACAGGGGCACCTACGGCTACACCTTC,CASSSRDRGTYGYTF,TRBV27,15,.,TRBJ1-2,TRBD1
TGTGCCACCGCCAGCCCTACCTGGGGACAGATACGCCAGCCCCAGCATTTT,CATASPTWGQIRQPQHF,TRBV24-1,17,.,TRBJ1-5,TRBD1
TGTGCCAGCAGTCTTACAGGAGTCTCCTACAATGAGCAGTTCTTC,CASSLTGVSYNEQFF,TRBV5-5,15,.,TRBJ2-1,.
TGTGCCAGCTTACTTAGCAGGAGCTCCTACAATGAGCAGTTCTTC,CASLLSRSSYNEQFF,TRBV18,15,once,TRBJ2-1,.